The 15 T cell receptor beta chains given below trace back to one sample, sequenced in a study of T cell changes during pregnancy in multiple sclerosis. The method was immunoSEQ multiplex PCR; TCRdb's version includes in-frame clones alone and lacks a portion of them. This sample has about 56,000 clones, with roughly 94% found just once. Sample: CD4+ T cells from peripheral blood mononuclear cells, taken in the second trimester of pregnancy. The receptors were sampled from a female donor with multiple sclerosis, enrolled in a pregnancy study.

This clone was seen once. Here the CDR3 reads CSVTWTGNSGVQFF. In nucleotides, the CDR3 is TGCAGCGTTACTTGGACAGGCAACTCCGGGGTGCAGTTCTTC. The rearrangement joins TRBV29-1 to TRBJ2-1, with 7 bases fitting TRBD1. CDR1 SQVTM and CDR2 ANQGSEA come from the germline V gene. There are 14 residues in the CDR3. The V gene end was trimmed by 5 bases and the J gene end by 12 bases; junction bases not matched to a gene: 16.

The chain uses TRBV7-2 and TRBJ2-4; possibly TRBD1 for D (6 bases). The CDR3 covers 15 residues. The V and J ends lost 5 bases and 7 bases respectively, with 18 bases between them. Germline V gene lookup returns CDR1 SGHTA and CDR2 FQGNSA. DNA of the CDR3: TGTGCCAGCAGCCGAACCCGGGACACTGGGAACATTCAGTACTTC. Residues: CASSRTRDTGNIQYF.

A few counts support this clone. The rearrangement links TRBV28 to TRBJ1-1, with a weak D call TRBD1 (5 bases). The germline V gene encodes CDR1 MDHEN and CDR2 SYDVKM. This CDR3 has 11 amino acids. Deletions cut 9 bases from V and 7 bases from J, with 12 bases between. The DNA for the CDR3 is TGTGCCAGTTCGGACGGGGGTGAAGCTTTCTTT. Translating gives CASSDGGEAFF.

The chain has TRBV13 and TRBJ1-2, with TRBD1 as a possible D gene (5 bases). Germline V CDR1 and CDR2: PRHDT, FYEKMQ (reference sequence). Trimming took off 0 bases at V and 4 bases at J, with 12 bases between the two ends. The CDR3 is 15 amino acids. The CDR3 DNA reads TGTGCCAGCAGCTTAGGCCCTCGACAGCCCTATGGCTACACCTTC. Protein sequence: CASSLGPRQPYGYTF.

In nucleotides, the CDR3 is TGTGCCAGCAGCCGTCGGGGCGGGGCAGGCGGGACCCAGTACTTC. Its protein product is CASSRRGGAGGTQYF. J is TRBJ2-5 and V is TRBV6-5; tentatively, D is TRBD2 (6 bases). Germline CDR1 is MNHEY and CDR2 is SVGAGI. This CDR3 contains 15 residues. Trimming left V 6 bases short and J 7 bases short, with 21 bases between.

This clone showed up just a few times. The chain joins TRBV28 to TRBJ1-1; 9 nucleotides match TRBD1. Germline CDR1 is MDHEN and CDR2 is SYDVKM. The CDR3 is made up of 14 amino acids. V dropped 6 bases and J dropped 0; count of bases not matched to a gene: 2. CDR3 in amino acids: CASRRQGVNTEAFF. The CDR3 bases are TGTGCCAGCAGGAGACAGGGGGTGAACACTGAAGCTTTCTTT.

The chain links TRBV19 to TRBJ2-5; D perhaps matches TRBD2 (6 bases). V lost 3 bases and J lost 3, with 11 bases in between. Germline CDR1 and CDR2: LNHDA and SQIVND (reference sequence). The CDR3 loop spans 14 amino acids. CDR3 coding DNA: TGTGCCAGTAGTATCGGACTACCTAAAGAGACCCAGTACTTC. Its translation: CASSIGLPKETQYF.

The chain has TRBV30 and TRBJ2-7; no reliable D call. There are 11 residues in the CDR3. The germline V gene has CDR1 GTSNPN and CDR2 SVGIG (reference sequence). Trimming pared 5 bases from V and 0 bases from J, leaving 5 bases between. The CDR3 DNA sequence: TGTGCCTGGTCAGACTCCTACGAGCAGTACTTC. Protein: CAWSDSYEQYF.

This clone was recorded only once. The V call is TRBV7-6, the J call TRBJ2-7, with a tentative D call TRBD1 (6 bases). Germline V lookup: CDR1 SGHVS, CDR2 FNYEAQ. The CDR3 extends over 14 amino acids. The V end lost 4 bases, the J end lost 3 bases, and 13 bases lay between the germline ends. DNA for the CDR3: TGTGCCAGCAGCTCCCTCGGGACATACTACGAGCAGTACTTC. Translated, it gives CASSSLGTYYEQYF. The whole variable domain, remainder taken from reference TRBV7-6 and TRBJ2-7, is GAGVSQSPRYKVTKRGQDVALRCDPISGHVSLYWYRQALGQGPEFLTYFNYEAQQDKSGLPNDRFSAERPEGSISTLTIQRTEQRDSAMYRCASSSLGTYYEQYFGPGTRLTVT.

The CDR3 region has the DNA TGTGCCAGCAGCTTGGCTTTGGCTAATGAGCAGTTCTTC. As protein: CASSLALANEQFF. The chain has TRBV5-4 and TRBJ2-1; D unclear. This CDR3 region has 13 residues. The germline V gene encodes CDR1 SGHNT and CDR2 YYREEE (reference sequence). V was shortened by 0 bases and J by 7 bases, with 8 bases between the two germline ends.

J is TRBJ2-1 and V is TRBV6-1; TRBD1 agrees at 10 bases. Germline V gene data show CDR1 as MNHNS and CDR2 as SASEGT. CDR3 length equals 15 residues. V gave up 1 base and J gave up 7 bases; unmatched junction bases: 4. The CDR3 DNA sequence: TGTGCCAGCAGTGAAGGACAGGGGGCTCGGAATGAGCAGTTCTTC. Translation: CASSEGQGARNEQFF.

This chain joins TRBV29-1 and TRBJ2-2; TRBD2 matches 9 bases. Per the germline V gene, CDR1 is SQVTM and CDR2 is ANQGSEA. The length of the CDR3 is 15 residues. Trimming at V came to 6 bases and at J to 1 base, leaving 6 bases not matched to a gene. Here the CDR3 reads CSVVSGSLNTGELFF. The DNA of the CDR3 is TGCAGCGTAGTTAGCGGGAGCCTGAACACCGGGGAGCTGTTTTTT.

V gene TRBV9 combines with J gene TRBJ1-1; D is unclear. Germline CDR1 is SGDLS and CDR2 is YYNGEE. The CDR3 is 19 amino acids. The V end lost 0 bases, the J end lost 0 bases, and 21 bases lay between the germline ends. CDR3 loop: CASSVDGRPRGRMNTEAFF. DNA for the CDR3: TGTGCCAGCAGCGTAGATGGACGGCCACGAGGGAGGATGAACACTGAAGCTTTCTTT.

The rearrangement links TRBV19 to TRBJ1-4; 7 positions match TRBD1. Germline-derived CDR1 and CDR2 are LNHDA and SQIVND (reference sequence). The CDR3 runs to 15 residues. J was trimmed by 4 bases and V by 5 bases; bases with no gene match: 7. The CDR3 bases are TGTGCCAGTAGTCCCGGGACAGCCCTTAATGAAAAACTGTTTTTT. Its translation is CASSPGTALNEKLFF.

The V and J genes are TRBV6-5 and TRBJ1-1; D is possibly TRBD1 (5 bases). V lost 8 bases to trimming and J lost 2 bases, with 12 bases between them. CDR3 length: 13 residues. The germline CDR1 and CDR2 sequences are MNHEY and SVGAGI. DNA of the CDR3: TGTGCCAGCCACCGGGGGAGAAACACTGAAGCTTTCTTT. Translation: CASHRGRNTEAFF.